Described below is a single T cell receptor beta chain sequence and its context. It was with 60 Vbeta and 13 Jbeta primers that the PCR ran. Here immunoSEQ multiplex PCR was the method, and the copy in TCRdb shows in-frame clones only, minus some. The sample yields 150,000 or so clones, almost 80% seen once. The CDR3 has 15 amino acids. Losses at the gene ends were 5 bases for V and 6 bases for J; bases not matched to a gene: 9. The germline V gene encodes CDR1 MNHEY and CDR2 SVGAGI. The data were obtained in a study of cytomegalovirus exposure and HLA in healthy donors. This receptor was taken from a woman aged 45-65 years in good health and CMV-seropositive. This sequence joins TRBV6-5 and TRBJ2-2; 7 nucleotides align to TRBD1. The sample was PBMCs. CDR3 sequence: CASSNRGRASGELFF. In DNA form, the CDR3 reads TGTGCCAGCAGTAACAGGGGAAGGGCCTCCGGGGAGCTGTTTTTT.